This T cell receptor beta chain was observed in a study of T cells in Graves' hyperthyroidism and ophthalmopathy. The study's findings and limits: In validation, the model predicted ophthalmopathy. These predictions came a median about 6.2 months before onset.

RNA transcripts provided the source from which TCR beta CDR3 regions were amplified. First-round RT-PCR of the TCR CDR3 relied on the HTBI primer set. TCRdb recomputed calls from the multiplex PCR reads with MiXCR, one row per CDR3 protein. The sample lists about 480,000 distinct CDR3 sequences, around 15% seen once, with 15% to 20% in the top ten. V shed 0 bases and J 4 bases; nucleotides not matched to a gene: 4. The CDR3 loop spans 15 amino acids. In germline, CDR1 is SGHRS, CDR2 YFSETQ. This clonotype was recorded a few times. Antigen unknown. Uncontrolled infection, other autoimmune disease, pregnancy or lactation barred patients from enrollment. Approximately 9.3 ml of fresh peripheral blood supplied the PBMCs.

This TCR came from a woman under 30 with Graves' hyperthyroidism. Sequencing input: blood. This sequence joins TRBV5-1 and TRBJ1-5, with 7 positions matching TRBD1. The CDR3: CASSLEGARNQPQHF. In nucleotides, the CDR3 is TGCGCCAGCAGCTTGGAGGGGGCGCGGAATCAGCCCCAGCATTTT.